This TCR beta chain emerged from a study of cytomegalovirus exposure and HLA in healthy donors (dated by TCRdb to about 2017). At the level of the whole study: According to a later analysis, the roughly 130 validation repertoires were produced on the same platform as the 680 or so repertoires of the first cohort. The study aimed to test whether cataloging public T cell receptors could reveal signatures of past pathogen exposure. Along with the approximately 700-subject first cohort, a separate validation cohort of some 130 different subjects was used. High-throughput TCR immunosequencing, statistical association of individual TCRs with disease status, and machine learning were combined to predict cytomegalovirus infection status. What the study reported, not specific to this receptor: All 120 or so repertoires were used to score co-occurrence in the validation cohort in a later analysis, because that analysis had no HLA typing for the cohort. A later analysis found that TCRs clustered in the first cohort also tended to co-occur in the 120 validation repertoires, with approximately 95% of cluster scores above 0. Cytomegalovirus status was reported to be diagnosed by the classifier with high specificity and sensitivity in both the original and validation cohorts. Most TCR sequences were seen in very few donors, while some public TCRs were found in many individuals. In the study, around 150 TCR beta chains were listed as associated with cytomegalovirus. It was suggested by the authors that the approach could potentially be generalized to other disease states and immunological phenotypes. In vitro tests confirmed that a few of the cytomegalovirus-associated TCR beta chains recognize cytomegalovirus antigens.

Donors formed part of the validation cohort, which comprised 120 subjects and was distinct from the first cohort of some 700 subjects. The CDR3 contains 14 residues, cysteine and phenylalanine counted. Kept here is only the CDR3 DNA, which spans 42 bases and is read in frame from base 1. Based on the germline V gene (reference sequence), the CDR1 and CDR2 sequences are SEHNR and FQNEAQ. V is shortened by 5 bases, J by 8 bases, and the region joining them spans 18 bases. Receptor libraries were prepared by the immunoSEQ multiplex PCR assay. Regarding the original processing steps: A statistical classification framework was built to diagnose cytomegalovirus status from the catalog of TCR beta chain sequences. Held by TCRdb, this immuneACCESS table contains in-frame sequences only and omits some clones. Under half of the omission traces to an unresolved V gene where checked; the cause of the rest is unknown. V, J and clone size are those of that table, while D and trimming were read from the DNA. This sample lists some 290,000 clones; nearly 90% were detected once. More than 0.95% of the sample lies in the top ten.

This clone was counted a single time. Its antigen is not yet known. No much larger clonotype is one base removed from it; base qualities were not supplied. The clonotype was recovered from a man aged 25 to 40 in good health and CMV-seronegative. Sequencing used PBMCs. The receptor chain draws on TRBV7-9 and TRBJ1-2; the D gene is unclear. The base sequence is TGTGCCAGCAGCCCGAGTTGGCTCCCAGGCGGCTACACCTTC. The translation is CASSPSWLPGGYTF.